The rows below give T cell receptor beta chains drawn from one sample of a study of control samples from healthy donors and cancer patients. Clones were sequenced by immunoSEQ multiplex PCR, and TCRdb holds only the in-frame ones, with some missing. Seen here are 60,000 or so clones, approximately 94% observed once, and the top ten hold approximately 1.1%. The sample taken for sequencing was blood. The source of these receptors is a woman under 30 in good health. CDR3s include the opening cysteine and the closing phenylalanine or tryptophan. The D gene is left open where the match is weak.

v_gene: TRBV23-1
d_gene: .
j_gene: TRBJ2-1
CDR3nt: TGCGCCAGCAGTCAATCTATGAGTGATGGTCGGTTCTTC
CDR3aa: CASSQSMSDGRFF

v_gene: TRBV14
d_gene: TRBD2
j_gene: TRBJ2-3
CDR3nt: TGTGCCAGCAGCCAAGATCGGGGGACTAGAAGGGATACGCAGTATTTT
CDR3aa: CASSQDRGTRRDTQYF

v_gene: TRBV20-1
d_gene: TRBD2
j_gene: TRBJ2-7
CDR3nt: TGCAGTGCTAGTTCACTAGCGGGGGACCACGAGCAGTACTTC
CDR3aa: CSASSLAGDHEQYF

v_gene: TRBV21-1
d_gene: .
j_gene: TRBJ1-1
CDR3nt: TGTGCCAGCAGCATATATCGGGACAGCAACCTCATGAACACTGAAGCTTTCTTT
CDR3aa: CASSIYRDSNLMNTEAFF

v_gene: TRBV28
d_gene: .
j_gene: TRBJ1-1
CDR3nt: TGTGCCAGCAGTTTCCCCTACATGAACACTGAAGCTTTCTTT
CDR3aa: CASSFPYMNTEAFF

v_gene: TRBV7-9
d_gene: TRBD2
j_gene: TRBJ2-1
CDR3nt: TGTGCCAGCAGCACCTTAGCGGGGGTCTACAATGAGCAGTTCTTC
CDR3aa: CASSTLAGVYNEQFF

v_gene: TRBV6-2/TRBV6-3
d_gene: .
j_gene: TRBJ2-5
CDR3nt: TGTGCCAGCAGTTTTCGGGTGGAGGAGACCCAGTACTTC
CDR3aa: CASSFRVEETQYF

v_gene: TRBV5-1
d_gene: TRBD1
j_gene: TRBJ2-2
CDR3nt: TGCGCCAGCAGTAAGGGACAGGGGGCCGCCGGGGAGCTGTTTTTT
CDR3aa: CASSKGQGAAGELFF

v_gene: TRBV12-3/TRBV12-4
d_gene: .
j_gene: TRBJ1-1
CDR3nt: TGTGCCAGCAGTTTAATCAGGAGGGAAGCTTTCTTT
CDR3aa: CASSLIRREAFF

v_gene: TRBV12-5
d_gene: .
j_gene: TRBJ1-2
CDR3nt: TGTGCTAGTTGCCCGGACGGCCCCTATGGCTACACCTTC
CDR3aa: CASCPDGPYGYTF

v_gene: TRBV28
d_gene: TRBD2
j_gene: TRBJ2-1
CDR3nt: TGTGCCAGCACCCCCGGGGGGGCAGATTCTTCGTACGAGCAGTTCTTC
CDR3aa: CASTPGGADSSYEQFF

v_gene: TRBV12-3/TRBV12-4
d_gene: .
j_gene: TRBJ1-6
CDR3nt: TGTGCCAGCTCGCAGTTTTATAATTCACCCCTCCACTTT
CDR3aa: CASSQFYNSPLHF

v_gene: TRBV5-4
d_gene: .
j_gene: TRBJ1-2
CDR3nt: TGTGCCAGCAGCCTGACAGTCCCCAACTATGGCTACACCTTC
CDR3aa: CASSLTVPNYGYTF

v_gene: TRBV19
d_gene: TRBD1
j_gene: TRBJ1-2
CDR3nt: TGTGCCAGTCGCCGGTCAGGGGGCGCGGGAAGCTATGGCTACACCTTC
CDR3aa: CASRRSGGAGSYGYTF

v_gene: TRBV4-3
d_gene: TRBD1
j_gene: TRBJ1-4
CDR3nt: TGCGCCAGCAGCCAAGGGACAGGGCCTAGAGAAAAACTGTTTTTT
CDR3aa: CASSQGTGPREKLFF

v_gene: TRBV5-4
d_gene: TRBD2
j_gene: TRBJ2-1
CDR3nt: TGTGCCAGCAGCTTGGTAGCTAGCGGGGGAAATGAGCAGTTCTTC
CDR3aa: CASSLVASGGNEQFF

v_gene: TRBV30
d_gene: .
j_gene: TRBJ1-4
CDR3nt: TGTGCCTGGAGTGTGGATCAGTTATTTGAAAAACTGTTTTTT
CDR3aa: CAWSVDQLFEKLFF

v_gene: TRBV5-1
d_gene: .
j_gene: TRBJ2-7
CDR3nt: TGCGCCAGCAGCCCCCGGGACAACCAGTACGAGCAGTACTTC
CDR3aa: CASSPRDNQYEQYF

v_gene: TRBV29-1
d_gene: .
j_gene: TRBJ1-1
CDR3nt: TGCAGCGTTGGAGGTCGACTGAACACTGAAGCTTTCTTT
CDR3aa: CSVGGRLNTEAFF

v_gene: TRBV6-5
d_gene: .
j_gene: TRBJ1-3
CDR3nt: TGTGCCAGCGCGGCAGGGACTGGAAACACCATATATTTT
CDR3aa: CASAAGTGNTIYF

v_gene: TRBV28
d_gene: TRBD2
j_gene: TRBJ2-5
CDR3nt: TGTGCCAGCAGTTTGGGTCCTAGCGGGGGGGCACAAGAGACCCAGTACTTC
CDR3aa: CASSLGPSGGAQETQYF

v_gene: TRBV30
d_gene: .
j_gene: TRBJ1-1
CDR3nt: TGTGCCTGGAGGGAAAGCAGCACTGAAGCTTTCTTT
CDR3aa: CAWRESSTEAFF

v_gene: TRBV12-3/TRBV12-4
d_gene: .
j_gene: TRBJ2-2
CDR3nt: TGTGCCAGCAGTTTCTTCACCGGGGAGCTGTTTTTT
CDR3aa: CASSFFTGELFF

v_gene: TRBV15
d_gene: .
j_gene: TRBJ1-2
CDR3nt: TGTGCCACCAGCAGAGATCTGGACTATGGCTACACCTTC
CDR3aa: CATSRDLDYGYTF